This TCR beta chain is drawn from a study of T cell responses to AZD1222 COVID-19 vaccine. Some clones are missing from TCRdb's copy, which holds only in-frame ones; the method was immunoSEQ multiplex PCR. This sample yields around 210,000 clones, of which approximately 94% are seen a single time; 1.7% belongs to the top ten. This clone was observed once. Germline assignment: CDR1 MNHEY and CDR2 SVGEGT. J lost 4 bases, V lost 6 bases, and 2 bases had no gene match. The CDR3 has 14 residues. The clonotype was recovered from an adult who received the MenACWY meningococcal vaccine as a control. Source: peripheral blood, taken 28 days after the second dose of the MenACWY control vaccine. This chain uses TRBV6-2 or TRBV6-3 with TRBJ2-2; TRBD2 aligns across 10 bases. The CDR3 DNA sequence: TGTGCCAGCAGCCTAGCGGGAGTCACCGGGGAGCTGTTTTTT. It translates to CASSLAGVTGELFF.